These 5 T cell receptor beta chains originate from one sample sequenced in a study of CD8 T cells in ankylosing spondylitis. Regarding the study as a whole: Several highly homologous variants formed a TCR beta motif that appeared characteristic of ankylosing spondylitis blood.

TCRdb re-analysed the 5' RACE reads in MiXCR, keeping a single row per CDR3 protein. The sample has approximately 220,000 distinct CDR3 sequences; around 20% are singletons. Their recognized antigens are unknown. The sequencing sample was made of blood, either unsorted or a sorted T cell fraction (not recorded which). These receptors originate from a male donor with ankylosing spondylitis.

This clonotype has a handful of counts. The chain uses TRBV18 and TRBJ2-1, with 11 bases that match TRBD2. CDR3 size: 20 residues. V dropped 3 bases and J dropped 5; count of bases not matched to a gene: 18. Germline CDR1 and CDR2: KGHSH and LQKENI. For the CDR3, the DNA is TGTGCCAGCTCACCGATAGCGGGAGGGCCGGATGGGTCTGTGGACAATGAGCAGTTCTTC. Its translation: CASSPIAGGPDGSVDNEQFF.

The CDR3 coding sequence is TGTGCCAGCAGTCCGCAGGGTAGTGACGAGCAGTACTTC. It is translated as CASSPQGSDEQYF. V is TRBV28 and J is TRBJ2-7; TRBD1 might be the D (5 bases). This CDR3 contains 13 residues. Trimming pared 5 bases from V and 5 bases from J, leaving 13 bases between. Germline lookup yields CDR1 MDHEN and CDR2 SYDVKM.

The DNA of the CDR3 is TGCGCCAGCAGCCAAGATCGCTGGGACCGAGGATCACCCCTCCACTTT. Its translation: CASSQDRWDRGSPLHF. The J gene is TRBJ1-6, the V gene TRBV4-3; D may be TRBD1 (5 bases). V shed 0 bases and J shed 10 bases, with 16 bases lying between them. The CDR3 spans 16 residues. The germline V gene encodes CDR1 LGHNA and CDR2 YSLEER.

This clonotype was recorded a few times. This chain joins TRBV15 and TRBJ2-1, with 10 bases that match TRBD1. V lost 3 bases, J lost 5 bases, and 1 base stayed unmatched. Germline values: CDR1 LNHNV, CDR2 YYDKDF (reference sequence). This CDR3 region has 14 residues. The CDR3 sequence: CATSRDRGDNEQFF. CDR3 DNA sequence: TGTGCCACCAGCAGGGACAGGGGGGACAATGAGCAGTTCTTC. Looking up the rest from reference TRBV15 and TRBJ2-1 gives the full variable domain: DAMVIQNPRYQVTQFGKPVTLSCSQTLNHNVMYWYQQKSSQAPKLLFHYYDKDFNNEADTPDNFQSRRPNTSFCFLDIRSPGLGDTAMYLCATSRDRGDNEQFFGPGTRLTVL.

This clonotype has a count of ten or more. The genes are TRBV4-1 and TRBJ1-1; D may be TRBD1 (6 bases). CDR3 size: 14 residues. V was pared by 5 bases and J by 3 bases, with 13 bases between. CDR1 MGHRA and CDR2 YSYEKL come from the germline V gene. CDR3 amino acids: CASSEISGDTEAFF. The CDR3 DNA is TGCGCCAGCAGCGAGATCTCAGGGGACACTGAAGCTTTCTTT.